Listed below are T cell receptor beta chains from one sample, sequenced in a study of control samples from healthy donors and cancer patients. Assay: immunoSEQ multiplex PCR; the TCRdb copy retains only in-frame clones and omits some. The top ten hold about 4.9% of the sample, which has some 150,000 clones, roughly nine tenths seen once. The sample consisted of blood. These receptors all come from a man aged 25 to 40 in good health. The conserved cysteine and the conserved F or W are not part of the CDR3 here.

>TRBV25-1
ATRQGTNTEAF
>TRBV4-2
ASSQDWRGRYNEQF
>TRBV4-1
ASSPSGGALTGELF
>TRBV6-5
ASSYSGGYNEQF
>TRBV6-6
ASSLGQGVEKLF
>TRBV18
ASSPYGMGDEQF
>TRBV24-1
AIASGGGSDTQY
>TRBV7-9
ASRGTSGSGELF
>TRBV7-3
ASSLRGGPFETQY
>TRBV4-3
ASSHLALRGGVHEQF